What follows are 6 T cell receptor beta chains derived from one specimen sequenced in a study of T cell responses to AZD1222 COVID-19 vaccine. Repertoires were generated with immunoSEQ multiplex PCR, while TCRdb's copy carries only in-frame clones and drops some. Here the sample spans 100,000 to 150,000 clones, 70% to 90% being singletons. The input for sequencing was peripheral blood, taken on day 0 of AZD1222 vaccination. The origin of the receptors is an adult in good health.

The chain is built from TRBV24-1 and TRBJ2-5; possibly TRBD1 or TRBD2 for D (6 bases each). CDR1 is KGHDR and CDR2 is SFDVKD in the germline V gene. Trimming took off 7 bases at V and 5 bases at J, with 16 bases between the two ends. The CDR3 spans 14 residues. The CDR3 nucleotides read TGTGCCACCAGGGGGGGCCTGGGGAGGGAGACCCAGTACTTC. It is translated as CATRGGLGRETQYF.

The chain links TRBV19 to TRBJ2-3; TRBD1 agrees at 7 bases. The CDR3 covers 17 residues. J gave up 2 bases and V 0 bases, and 8 bases lay outside the gene matches. Germline V gene sequence: CDR1 LNHDA, CDR2 SQIVND (reference sequence). DNA of the CDR3: TGTGCCAGTAGTATAGATCCCTGGACAGGTAACACAGATACGCAGTATTTT. Translated: CASSIDPWTGNTDTQYF.

This clone was found once. J is TRBJ1-1 and V is TRBV6-1; 9 bases align to TRBD1. The CDR3 consists of 16 residues. From germline, CDR1 is MNHNS and CDR2 SASEGT. The V gene end was trimmed by 4 bases and the J gene end by 0 bases; junction bases not matched to a gene: 6. The CDR3: CASSGGTGIMNTEAFF. The DNA for the CDR3 is TGTGCCAGCAGTGGGGGGACAGGGATAATGAACACTGAAGCTTTCTTT.

The genes are TRBV27 and TRBJ2-1; 7 bases map to TRBD1. Germline assignment: CDR1 MNHEY and CDR2 SMNVEV (reference sequence). J lost 10 bases, V lost 0 bases, and 9 bases had no gene match. This CDR3 is built from 15 residues. The CDR3 DNA reads as TGTGCCAGCAGTTTATCAGGGGGCTATACAGAAGAGCAGTTCTTC. It yields the protein CASSLSGGYTEEQFF.

CDR3 loop: CASSLRGSNEQFF. CDR3 nucleotide sequence: TGTGCCAGCAGTTTGAGAGGGAGCAATGAGCAGTTCTTC. V gene TRBV27 combines with J gene TRBJ2-1, with a weak D call TRBD2 (5 bases). The germline V and J ends were trimmed by 3 bases and 6 bases, with 9 bases remaining between them. The CDR3 contains 13 residues. Germline assignment: CDR1 MNHEY and CDR2 SMNVEV (reference sequence).

The chain couples TRBV24-1 to TRBJ1-5; 9 positions match TRBD1. J gave up 1 base and V 4 bases, and 10 bases lay outside the gene matches. The CDR3 length is 18 residues. Germline V gene lookup returns CDR1 KGHDR and CDR2 SFDVKD. The CDR3 here is CATSDAGTGIYSNQPQHF. Written as DNA, the CDR3 is TGTGCCACCAGTGACGCCGGGACAGGGATTTACAGCAATCAGCCCCAGCATTTT.